This TCR beta chain came from a study of glioma-infiltrating T cells. Overall study results and limits: Very few CDR3 sequences were shared between tissue and blood.

This clonotype was found many times. Its target is unknown. The CDR3 is made up of 14 amino acids. V lost 5 bases to trimming and J lost 8 bases; unmatched junction nucleotides: 8. The V gene's germline CDR1 is SGHTA and CDR2 FQGNSA. TCR alpha and beta CDR3 regions were amplified from RNA using iRepertoire nested multiplex PCR. TCRdb fed the multiplex PCR reads into MiXCR, producing one record per CDR3 protein. The table lists approximately 93,000 distinct CDR3 sequences, approximately 42% of them singletons. Sequencing was done on a sample of glioma tissue, nonneoplastic brain tissue, or PBMCs (not recorded which). The V gene is TRBV7-2, the J gene TRBJ1-2, with 10 bases lining up with TRBD1. The origin of this receptor is a human donor with low-grade glioma or glioblastoma, undergoing nonglioma brain surgery, or in good health (not recorded which). The CDR3 DNA reads TGTGCCAGCAGCCTACGACAGGGGGCGCTGGGCTACACCTTC. It encodes CASSLRQGALGYTF.